This TCR beta chain was recovered during a study of shared clonotypes between healthy human individuals. The CDR3 contains 15 residues. V was pared by 0 bases and J by 6 bases, with 7 bases of the junction left unmatched. In germline, CDR1 is GTSNPN, CDR2 SVGIG (reference sequence). Authors' processing steps: ImmunoSEQ gave junction-only sequences without quality scores, so filtering differed. Generated by immunoSEQ multiplex PCR, the TCRdb table keeps only in-frame clones and is missing some. The V and J calls and clone size come from that table; D and trimming were worked out from the DNA. The sample records about 1.4 million clones, roughly 95% being singletons.

V usage is TRBV30 and J usage is TRBJ2-1, with 8 bases aligning to TRBD2. The sequence was obtained from a man aged 25-45 years in good health. Sequencing was carried out using naive CD4+ T cells sorted from blood. Subset indicated: CD45RA+ positively selected. For the CDR3, the DNA is TGTGCCTGGAGTGTGGGGACTAGAACTACCAATGAGCAGTTCTTC. It yields the protein CAWSVGTRTTNEQFF. The variable domain in full, completed from reference TRBV30 and TRBJ2-1, reads SQTIHQWPATLVQPVGSPLSLECTVEGTSNPNLYWYRQAAGRGLQLLFYSVGIGQISSEVPQNLSASRPQDRQFILSSKKLLLSDSGFYLCAWSVGTRTTNEQFFGPGTRLTVL.